Each of the 24 T cell receptor beta chains below was sequenced from the same sample in a study of CD8+CD57+ T cells in acquired aplastic anemia. Genomic DNA constituted the template upon which TCR beta VDJ and CDR3 profiling was performed. Using its own MiXCR run on the reads, TCRdb lists one record per CDR3 protein. This table holds 310,000 or so distinct CDR3 sequences, roughly 59% found once. Sequencing was done on patients that had shown CD8+CD57+ cell expansion by flow cytometry. The sample taken for sequencing was sorted CD4+, CD8+, or CD8+CD57+ T cells (not recorded which) from PBMCs. These receptors came from a human donor with aplastic anemia.

This clonotype was recorded many times. V gene TRBV6-6 combines with J gene TRBJ2-5; possible D gene TRBD2, 5 bases. This CDR3 has 14 amino acids. The V and J ends lost 6 bases and 5 bases respectively, with 16 bases between them. CDR1 is MNHNY, CDR2 SVGAGI, per germline (reference sequence). The CDR3 region has the DNA TGTGCCAGCAGCCAAACACGTGGGGAGGAGACCCAGTACTTC. Residues: CASSQTRGEETQYF.

The rearrangement uses TRBV9 and TRBJ2-6, with D perhaps matching TRBD1 (5 bases). V lost 7 bases to trimming and J lost 0 bases, with 8 bases between them. The germline CDR1 and CDR2 sequences are SGDLS and YYNGEE. The CDR3 extends over 14 amino acids. Here the CDR3 DNA reads TGTGCCAGCGACAGAAACTCTGGGGCCAACGTCCTGACTTTC. Encoded protein: CASDRNSGANVLTF.

The V gene is TRBV7-2, the J gene TRBJ2-5; TRBD2 matches 8 bases. Germline CDR1 SGHTA, CDR2 FQGNSA. The CDR3 length is 16 residues. The ends lost 5 bases at V and 4 bases at J; junction bases unmatched: 12. This CDR3 reads CASSQGLAGFAETQYF. CDR3 nucleotides: TGTGCCAGCAGCCAAGGGCTAGCGGGCTTCGCAGAGACCCAGTACTTC.

This clonotype has only a few counts. This rearrangement joins TRBV10-1 to TRBJ2-2; no clear D. The CDR3 sequence is 13 residues long. The germline V gene has CDR1 WNHNN and CDR2 SYGVQD (reference sequence). Trimming left V 6 bases short and J 6 bases short, with 11 bases between. CDR3 sequence reads: CASSASLPGELFF. CDR3 bases: TGCGCCAGCAGCGCTAGTCTCCCCGGGGAGCTGTTTTTT.

The chain recombines TRBV29-1 with TRBJ2-1; 10 bases map to TRBD2. Trimming cost V 6 bases and J 15 bases; bases outside gene matches: 11. The CDR3 loop spans 12 amino acids. Germline values: CDR1 SQVTM, CDR2 ANQGSEA. This chain's CDR3 is CSVGLAETLGFF. CDR3 sequence (DNA): TGCAGCGTAGGACTAGCGGAGACCTTGGGGTTCTTC.

About this clonotype: A junction end diverges from the germline sequence, so it may reflect a read error. This chain's CDR3 is CASTVQGSNSSLHF. The CDR3 coding sequence is TGTGCTAGTACCGTACAGGGGAGTAATTCATCCCTCCACTTT. This chain uses TRBV19 with TRBJ1-6; 7 nucleotides align to TRBD1. The CDR3 contains 14 residues. Germline assignment: CDR1 LNHDA and CDR2 SQIVND (reference sequence).

The chain has TRBV3-1 and TRBJ2-2, with unresolved D. Germline V CDR1 and CDR2: LGHDT, YNNKEL (reference sequence). The CDR3 is 13 residues long. Trimming took off 0 bases at V and 8 bases at J, with 7 bases between the two ends. The DNA of the CDR3 is TGTGCCAGCAGCCAAGATGGTACGGGGGAGCTGTTTTTT. Translation gives CASSQDGTGELFF.

The chain has TRBV19 and TRBJ2-7; D gene ambiguous. The CDR3 sequence is 14 residues long. The V and J ends lost 1 base and 2 bases respectively, with 9 bases between them. CDR1 and CDR2 (germline): LNHDA, SQIVND (reference sequence). Here the CDR3 DNA reads TGTGCCAGTAGTATAGCCACGGTAGCCTACGAGCAGTACTTC. It codes for CASSIATVAYEQYF.

The V call is TRBV6-4, the J call TRBJ2-3; D may correspond to TRBD1 or TRBD2 (5 bases each). Germline V gene lookup returns CDR1 MRHNA and CDR2 SNTAGT. This CDR3 contains 14 residues. The V and J ends lost 2 bases and 1 base respectively, with 7 bases between them. CDR3 amino acids: CASSDRGGTDTQYF. The CDR3 nucleotides read TGTGCCAGCAGTGACAGGGGAGGCACAGATACGCAGTATTTT.

In this sample, this clonotype turned up once. At one boundary the junction diverges from the germline segment, which might be a read error. This sequence joins TRBV2 and TRBJ2-5; possibly TRBD2 for D (5 bases). The CDR3 length is 14 residues. In germline, CDR1 is SNHLY, CDR2 FYNNEI. The CDR3 nucleotides are TGTGCCGGCAGTGATCCTACCTGGAGGGAGACCCAGTACTTC. It yields the protein CAGSDPTWRETQYF. The full variable domain, with the rest looked up from reference TRBV2 and TRBJ2-5, is EPEVTQTPSHQVTQMGQEVILRCVPISNHLYFYWYRQILGQKVEFLVSFYNNEISEKSEIFDDQFSVERPDGSNFTLKIRSTKLEDSAMYFCAGSDPTWRETQYFGPGTRLLVL.

DNA for the CDR3: TGTGCCAGCAGCTTAAATTTCAGGTCCGGCAGGGCTCTCCATAATTCACCCCTCCACTTT. Translation: CASSLNFRSGRALHNSPLHF. The V and J genes are TRBV7-2 and TRBJ1-6; weak D call: TRBD1 (5 bases). V shed 2 bases and J shed 5 bases, with 25 bases lying between them. In germline, CDR1 is SGHTA, CDR2 FQGNSA. This CDR3 contains 20 residues.

The CDR3 region is CASSLRTGQETQYF. Written as DNA, the CDR3 is TGTGCCAGCAGCCTCCGGACAGGGCAAGAGACCCAGTACTTC. V is TRBV14 and J is TRBJ2-5; 8 nucleotides line up with TRBD1. V shed 4 bases and J 2 bases; nucleotides not matched to a gene: 3. Germline CDR1 reads SGHDN; CDR2 reads FVKESK. CDR3 length equals 14 residues.

This clonotype was counted a single time. The chain uses TRBV25-1 and TRBJ1-2; possible D gene TRBD1, 5 bases. V shed 2 bases and J shed 8 bases, with 9 bases lying between them. The germline gives CDR1 MGHDK, CDR2 SYGVNS. The CDR3 covers 12 residues. CDR3 sequence reads: CASSEGWGGYTF. The CDR3 DNA reads as TGTGCCAGCAGTGAAGGATGGGGGGGCTACACCTTC.

This clonotype has only one observation. The rearrangement links TRBV2 to TRBJ2-3; D is possibly TRBD2 (5 bases). V lost 6 bases and J 2 bases, leaving 12 bases between the germline ends. The CDR3 totals 14 residues. Looked up from germline, CDR1 is SNHLY and CDR2 is FYNNEI. This CDR3 reads CASSLAVATDTQYF. CDR3 DNA: TGTGCCAGCAGCCTAGCTGTAGCCACAGATACGCAGTATTTT.

This clonotype has a single count. This sequence joins TRBV2 and TRBJ2-7; 9 bases match TRBD2. With 10 bases clipped from V and 0 bases from J, the junction kept 7 bases outside the gene matches. CDR3 size: 14 residues. Germline-derived CDR1 and CDR2 are SNHLY and FYNNEI. Written as DNA, the CDR3 is TGTGCCACGGAATTAGCGGGGGTCTCCTACGAGCAGTACTTC. Amino acids: CATELAGVSYEQYF. Drawing the rest from reference TRBV2 and TRBJ2-7, the complete variable domain is EPEVTQTPSHQVTQMGQEVILRCVPISNHLYFYWYRQILGQKVEFLVSFYNNEISEKSEIFDDQFSVERPDGSNFTLKIRSTKLEDSAMYFCATELAGVSYEQYFGPGTRLTVT.

The gene calls are TRBV25-1 and TRBJ1-2; 7 bases match TRBD1. Germline V gives CDR1 MGHDK, CDR2 SYGVNS. J lost 8 bases, V lost 6 bases, and 12 bases had no gene match. The CDR3 extends over 14 amino acids. The CDR3 bases are TGTGCCAGCAGCCGTCGAGGACAGGATGAGGGCTACACCTTC. Translating it yields CASSRRGQDEGYTF.

This clonotype has just a few counts. This chain links TRBV3-1 with TRBJ2-3, with 12 bases matching TRBD2. The V segment lost 3 bases and the J segment 5 bases; nucleotides outside the gene matches: 0. Germline CDR1 is LGHDT and CDR2 is YNNKEL (reference sequence). This CDR3 region has 14 residues. CDR3 DNA sequence: TGTGCCAGCAGCCAGGGACTAGCGGGAGATACGCAGTATTTT. Amino acids: CASSQGLAGDTQYF.

The chain carries TRBV9 and TRBJ2-5, with 8 bases identical to TRBD1. The CDR3 has 14 amino acids. The ends lost 4 bases at V and 5 bases at J; junction bases unmatched: 7. Germline assignment: CDR1 SGDLS and CDR2 YYNGEE. As DNA, the CDR3 is TGTGCCAGCAGCTCCGGGACAGGCGACGAGACCCAGTACTTC. Protein sequence: CASSSGTGDETQYF. Using reference TRBV9 and TRBJ2-5 for the parts outside the CDR3, the full variable domain is DSGVTQTPKHLITATGQRVTLRCSPRSGDLSVYWYQQSLDQGLQFLIQYYNGEERAKGNILERFSAQQFPDLHSELNLSSLELGDSALYFCASSSGTGDETQYFGPGTRLLVL.

This chain joins TRBV2 and TRBJ2-7; TRBD1 agrees at 10 bases. The trim removed 2 bases at V and 5 bases at J, leaving 3 bases unmatched. The CDR3 runs 14 residues. Germline CDR1 and CDR2: SNHLY and FYNNEI. This chain's CDR3 is CASSELGQGNEQYF. For the CDR3, the DNA is TGTGCCAGCAGTGAATTGGGACAGGGGAACGAGCAGTACTTC.

V usage is TRBV24-1 and J usage is TRBJ2-2; tentatively, D is TRBD2 (6 bases). Germline V gene lookup returns CDR1 KGHDR and CDR2 SFDVKD. Deletions cut 1 base from V and 5 bases from J, with 10 bases between. The CDR3 has 15 amino acids. CDR3 in amino acids: CATSDFSRGTGELFF. Written as DNA, the CDR3 is TGTGCCACCAGTGATTTTTCCCGGGGGACCGGGGAGCTGTTTTTT.

This clonotype was counted at least ten times. This rearrangement joins TRBV2 to TRBJ2-7; TRBD2 matches 7 bases. V was pared by 4 bases and J by 3 bases, with 6 bases of the junction left unmatched. This CDR3 is 14 amino acids long. Germline CDR1 and CDR2: SNHLY and FYNNEI. CDR3 in DNA: TGTGCCAGCAGTGCCTCTAGCGGAAACTACGAGCAGTACTTC. Residues: CASSASSGNYEQYF. The full variable domain, completed using reference TRBV2 and TRBJ2-7, is EPEVTQTPSHQVTQMGQEVILRCVPISNHLYFYWYRQILGQKVEFLVSFYNNEISEKSEIFDDQFSVERPDGSNFTLKIRSTKLEDSAMYFCASSASSGNYEQYFGPGTRLTVT.

The rearrangement uses TRBV5-1 and TRBJ2-7; 11 bases fit TRBD2. After removal of 0 bases from V and 5 bases from J, the junction contained 4 bases not matched to a gene. This CDR3 has 15 residues. Germline V gene sequence: CDR1 SGHRS, CDR2 YFSETQ. The CDR3 spells CASSLGTSGFDEQYF. Here the CDR3 DNA reads TGCGCCAGCAGCTTGGGGACTAGCGGGTTCGACGAGCAGTACTTC.

This clonotype came up a few times. The chain joins TRBV2 to TRBJ1-2, with a tentative D call TRBD1 (5 bases). The CDR3 consists of 14 residues. Trimming pared 0 bases from V and 6 bases from J, leaving 11 bases between. Germline loops: CDR1 SNHLY, CDR2 FYNNEI. CDR3 protein: CASSEAQRGDGYTF. CDR3 DNA: TGTGCCAGCAGTGAAGCGCAAAGGGGAGATGGCTACACCTTC.

This clonotype appeared once. A single base separates this from a much larger clone, so it may be a read error. The chain combines TRBV27 with TRBJ1-2; TRBD1 matches 7 bases. Germline CDR1 MNHEY, CDR2 SMNVEV (reference sequence). V lost 5 bases and J lost 9; bases outside the gene matches: 9. The CDR3 is 13 amino acids. This CDR3 reads CASSPRQGNCYTF. The DNA for the CDR3 is TGTGCCAGCAGTCCGAGACAGGGTAATTGCTACACCTTC.